This TCR beta chain was recovered during a study of cytomegalovirus exposure and HLA in healthy donors. Study-wide results and caveats: A few CMV-associated chains were confirmed in vitro to be specific for CMV antigens.

From germline, CDR1 is SGHAT and CDR2 FQNNGV. The V end lost 1 base, the J end lost 4 bases, and 15 bases lay between the germline ends. CDR3 length equals 16 residues. A word on this clone: No antigen is known for it.

PCR primers comprised 60 Vbeta and 13 Jbeta primers. Libraries were prepared by immunoSEQ multiplex PCR; TCRdb keeps only in-frame clonotypes and omits some of them. Of over 150,000 clones listed, around two thirds are singletons. The chain is built from TRBV11-2 and TRBJ2-3, with TRBD1 as a possible D gene (5 bases). Input material: PBMCs. The receptor was isolated from a man between 50 and 59 years old in good health and CMV-seronegative. The DNA for the CDR3 is TGTGCCAGCAGCTTAGGTTTGGGGCAGAGTGCAGATACGCAGTATTTT. Its translation: CASSLGLGQSADTQYF.